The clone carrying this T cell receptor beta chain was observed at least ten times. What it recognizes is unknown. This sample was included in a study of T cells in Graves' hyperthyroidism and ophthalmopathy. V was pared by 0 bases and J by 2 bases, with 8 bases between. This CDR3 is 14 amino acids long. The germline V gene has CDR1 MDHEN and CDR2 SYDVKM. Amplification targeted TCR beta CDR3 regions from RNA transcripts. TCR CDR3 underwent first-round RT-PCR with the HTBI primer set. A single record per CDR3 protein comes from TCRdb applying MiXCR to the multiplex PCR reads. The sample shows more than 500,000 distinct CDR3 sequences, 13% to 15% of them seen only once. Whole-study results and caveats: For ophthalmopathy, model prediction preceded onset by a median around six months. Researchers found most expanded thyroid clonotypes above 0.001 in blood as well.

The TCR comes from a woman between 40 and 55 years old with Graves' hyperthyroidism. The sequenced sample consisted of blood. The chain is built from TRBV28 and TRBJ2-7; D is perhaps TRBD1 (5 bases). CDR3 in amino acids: CASSLWAGTYEQYF. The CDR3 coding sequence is TGTGCCAGCAGTTTATGGGCAGGGACCTACGAGCAGTACTTC.